This TCR beta chain was sequenced in a study of identical twins. The CDR3 is 17 amino acids. J was trimmed by 4 bases and V by 0 bases; bases with no gene match: 8. Germline V gene lookup returns CDR1 SGHAT and CDR2 FQNNGV. Whole-study findings and limits: Beta out-of-frame sequences showed weaker excess twin sharing. For zero-insertion analyses, partial confounding could come from invariant MAIT and iNKT cells.

Worth noting for this clonotype: Its cognate antigen is unknown.

TCRdb used MiXCR to reprocess the 5' RACE reads, holding one entry per CDR3 protein. This sample has some 300,000 distinct CDR3 sequences; about 12% occur once, and the top ten carry approximately 7.9%. This sample also belongs to another study, concerning yellow fever vaccine responses in identical twins.

The chain combines TRBV11-2 with TRBJ2-3; TRBD2 agrees at 9 bases. Sequencing was performed on CD8+ T cells sorted from blood. The receptor was isolated from a young woman in good health. The CDR3 DNA is TGTGCCAGCAGCTTAGATCGGCTAGCGGGGTGGGCAGATACGCAGTATTTT. This sequence encodes CASSLDRLAGWADTQYF.